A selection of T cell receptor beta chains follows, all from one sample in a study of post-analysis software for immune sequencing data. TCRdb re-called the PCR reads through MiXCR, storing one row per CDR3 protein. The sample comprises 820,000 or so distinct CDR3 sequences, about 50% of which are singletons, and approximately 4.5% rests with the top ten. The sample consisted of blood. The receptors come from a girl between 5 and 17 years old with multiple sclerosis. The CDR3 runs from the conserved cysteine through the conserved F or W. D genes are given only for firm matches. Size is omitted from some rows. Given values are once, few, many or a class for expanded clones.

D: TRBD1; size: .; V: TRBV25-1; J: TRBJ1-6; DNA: TGTGCCAGCAGAGGACAGGGGAAAGGGCAAAATGGAGGCTTAAGCTCCTATAATTCACCCCTCCACTTT; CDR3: CASRGQGKGQNGGLSSYNSPLHF
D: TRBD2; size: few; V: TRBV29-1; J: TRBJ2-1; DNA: TGCAGCGCCCGGAGGAGCGGGAGCTCCTACAATGAGCAGTTCTTC; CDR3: CSARRSGSSYNEQFF
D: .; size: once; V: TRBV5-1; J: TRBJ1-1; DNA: TGCGCCAGCAGCGGGGCCGGGACACAGAACACTGAAGCTTTCTTT; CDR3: CASSGAGTQNTEAFF
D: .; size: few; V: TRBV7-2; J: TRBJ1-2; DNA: TGTGCCAGCAGCTTAGTTACAGGACTGGGCTATGGCTACACCTTC; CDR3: CASSLVTGLGYGYTF
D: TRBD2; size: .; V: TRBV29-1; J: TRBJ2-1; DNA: TGCAGCGCCGAGGGGATGGGCGGGGGAAGCTCCTACAATGAGCAGTTCTTC; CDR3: CSAEGMGGGSSYNEQFF
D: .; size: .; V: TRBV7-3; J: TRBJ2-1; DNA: TGTGCCAGCAGCTTAACGTTCCGGACAGATAGGAATGAGCAGTTCTTC; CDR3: CASSLTFRTDRNEQFF
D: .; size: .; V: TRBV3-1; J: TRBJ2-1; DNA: TGTGCCAGCAGCCAAACCTTTCGGGGGCGAAATGAGCAGTTCTTC; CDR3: CASSQTFRGRNEQFF
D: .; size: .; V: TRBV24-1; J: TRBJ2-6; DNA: TGTGCCCCAGGGCGGACGGTCTCTGGGGCCAACGTCCTGACTTTC; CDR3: CAPGRTVSGANVLTF
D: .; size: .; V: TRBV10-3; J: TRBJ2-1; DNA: TGTGCCATCAGTGAAGAGGCAGGGTGGACCAATGAGCAGTTCTTC; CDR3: CAISEEAGWTNEQFF
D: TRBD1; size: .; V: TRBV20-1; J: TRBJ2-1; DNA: TGCAGTGCTAGATTGACAGGGGGTACATACAATGAGCAGTTCTTC; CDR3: CSARLTGGTYNEQFF
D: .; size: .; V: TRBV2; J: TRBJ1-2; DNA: TGTGCCAGCAGTGAAACGGGAGGGACGGCTGGCTACACCTTC; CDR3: CASSETGGTAGYTF
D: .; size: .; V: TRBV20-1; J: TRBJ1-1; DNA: TGCAGTGCTAGTGAGGACGGTCGCACTGAAGCTTTCTTT; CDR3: CSASEDGRTEAFF
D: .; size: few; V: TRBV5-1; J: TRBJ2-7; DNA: TGCGCCAGCAGCTTGCAGGGAATCGGGTACGAGCAGTACTTC; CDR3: CASSLQGIGYEQYF
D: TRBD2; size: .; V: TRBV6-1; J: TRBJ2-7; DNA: TGTGCCAGCAATGGACTAGCGGGGCTCTCCTACGAGCAGTACTTC; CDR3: CASNGLAGLSYEQYF
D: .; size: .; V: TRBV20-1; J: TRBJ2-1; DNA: TGCAGTGCTAGCCGGGGGAGCTCCTACAATGAGCAGTTCTTC; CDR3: CSASRGSSYNEQFF
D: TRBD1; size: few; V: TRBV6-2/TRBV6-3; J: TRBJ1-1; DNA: TGTGCCAGCAACCCAGGGACAGGTTCAACTGAAGCTTTCTTT; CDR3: CASNPGTGSTEAFF
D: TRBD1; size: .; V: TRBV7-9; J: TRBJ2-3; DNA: TGTGCCAGCAGCTGGGGACAGATAGACGTAGATACGCAGTATTTT; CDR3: CASSWGQIDVDTQYF
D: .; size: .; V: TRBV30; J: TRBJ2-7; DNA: TGTGCCTGGAGTTTTCAGAAGAACTACGAGCAGTACTTC; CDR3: CAWSFQKNYEQYF
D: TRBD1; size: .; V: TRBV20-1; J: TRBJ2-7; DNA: TGCAGTGCTAGAGAACTCGGACAGGGTAGCAACGAGCAGTACTTC; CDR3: CSARELGQGSNEQYF
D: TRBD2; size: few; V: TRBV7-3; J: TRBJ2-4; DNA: TGTGCCAGCAGCCTCGGGGGGGGCAAAAACATTCAGTACTTC; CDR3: CASSLGGGKNIQYF
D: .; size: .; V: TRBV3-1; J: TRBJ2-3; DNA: TGTGCCAGCAGCCAAAGATCCGGGAACACAGATACGCAGTATTTT; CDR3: CASSQRSGNTDTQYF
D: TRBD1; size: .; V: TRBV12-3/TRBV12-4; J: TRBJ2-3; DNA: TGTGCCAGCAGTTTCAACAGGGGGGGCACAGATACGCAGTATTTT; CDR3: CASSFNRGGTDTQYF
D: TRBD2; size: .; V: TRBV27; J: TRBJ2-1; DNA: TGTGCCAGCAGCGGGACTAGCGGGAGTGGGGTGCAGTTCTTC; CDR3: CASSGTSGSGVQFF
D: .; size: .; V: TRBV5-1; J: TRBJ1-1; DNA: TGCGCCAGCAGCAAGGGGACCATTGACACTGAAGCTTTCTTT; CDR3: CASSKGTIDTEAFF
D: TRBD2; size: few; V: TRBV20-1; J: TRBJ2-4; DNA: TGCAGTGCTAGAGAAAAGCGGGAGGGCCACTTTTTTCAATTGGCCAAAAACATTCAGTACTTC; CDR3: CSAREKREGHFFQLAKNIQYF
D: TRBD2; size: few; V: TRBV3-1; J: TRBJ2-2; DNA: TGTGCCAGCAGCCAAACCCGGGGGGTGAACACCGGGGAGCTGTTTTTT; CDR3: CASSQTRGVNTGELFF
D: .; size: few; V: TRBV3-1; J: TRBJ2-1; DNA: TGTGCCAGCAGCCCTCTGCAGGTTTCCTACAATGAGCAGTTCTTC; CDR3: CASSPLQVSYNEQFF
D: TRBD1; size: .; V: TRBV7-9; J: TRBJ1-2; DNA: TGTGCCAGCAGCTCCGTCGGGACAGGGGGTGACTATGGCTACACCTTC; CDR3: CASSSVGTGGDYGYTF
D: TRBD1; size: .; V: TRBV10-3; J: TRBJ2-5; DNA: TGTGCCATCAGTGAGTCAGGGGGCGCAGAGACCCAGTACTTC; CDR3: CAISESGGAETQYF